These T cell receptor beta chains were read from a single sample in a study of CD8 T cells in Susac syndrome. One entry per CDR3 protein, called by TCRdb with MiXCR from the immunoSEQ multiplex PCR reads. The table has 210,000 or so distinct CDR3 sequences, approximately 90% seen once. Sequencing was performed on CD8+ T cells from PBMCs. Receptors originate from a human donor with multiple sclerosis. CDR3s include the opening cysteine and the closing phenylalanine or tryptophan. The order of the fields is clone size, CDR3 length, J gene, D gene, V gene, CDR3 protein, CDR3 DNA. A D gene is named only where the DNA matches it firmly. Size is omitted from some rows. Given values are once, few, many or a class for expanded clones.

NA,15,TRBJ2-1,NA,TRBV15,CATSRDAGAYNEQFF,TGTGCCACCAGCAGAGACGCAGGCGCCTACAATGAGCAGTTCTTC
NA,15,TRBJ2-5,TRBD2,TRBV13,CASSLKGLGGETQYF,TGTGCCAGCAGCTTAAAGGGACTAGGGGGAGAGACCCAGTACTTC
once,16,TRBJ2-7,NA,TRBV19,CASSTPGGLSSYEQYF,TGTGCCAGTAGTACCCCCGGGGGGCTGAGCTCCTACGAGCAGTACTTC
NA,14,TRBJ2-7,TRBD2,TRBV9,CASSLGLGPHEQYF,TGTGCCAGCAGCCTCGGACTAGGACCCCACGAGCAGTACTTC
NA,13,TRBJ2-7,NA,TRBV13,CASSAQGTHEQYF,TGTGCCAGCAGCGCCCAGGGTACGCACGAGCAGTACTTC
few,12,TRBJ2-7,TRBD2,TRBV29-1,CSVVGLAYEQYF,TGCAGCGTTGTCGGACTAGCCTACGAGCAGTACTTC
NA,13,TRBJ2-5,NA,TRBV12-3/TRBV12-4,CASRWQGQETQYF,TGTGCCAGCAGGTGGCAGGGCCAAGAGACCCAGTACTTC
NA,14,TRBJ2-1,TRBD1,TRBV6-5,CASRGQGSYNEQFF,TGTGCCAGCAGGGGACAGGGCTCCTACAATGAGCAGTTCTTC
NA,15,TRBJ2-1,TRBD2,TRBV10-3,CAISVSGGPGNEQFF,TGTGCCATCAGTGTCTCGGGGGGGCCGGGCAATGAGCAGTTCTTC
NA,16,TRBJ2-3,NA,TRBV4-1,CASSHLVGLSTDTQYF,TGCGCCAGCAGCCACCTGGTGGGACTTAGCACAGATACGCAGTATTTT
NA,14,TRBJ2-3,NA,TRBV18,CASSSPGETDTQYF,TGTGCCAGCTCGTCACCAGGCGAAACAGATACGCAGTATTTT